This T cell receptor beta chain was sequenced in a study of tumor-infiltrating lymphocytes in primary liver carcinoma. Regarding the study as a whole: Tumors had a top-250-clone fraction that was significantly higher than blood (p = 0.039). The study found tumor-adjacent and tumor-blood pairs overlapped less than tumor region pairs.

As to this clonotype: Its cognate antigen is unknown.

For blood RNA, unsorted whole blood served as the source, and germline DNA was extracted too. Researchers generated TCR beta cDNA from 500 ng of total RNA, relying on a constant-region primer. It was through three nested multiplex PCR rounds of slightly modified ARM-PCR that TCR beta libraries arose. It was with TRBV1-TRBV30 forward primers and a C-beta reverse primer that the first two PCR rounds were run, at around 10 cycles each. TCRdb re-derived calls from the multiplex PCR reads in MiXCR, one entry per CDR3 protein. The sample lists about 320,000 distinct CDR3 sequences; 50% to 70% were seen once. CDR3 length equals 15 residues. The V and J ends lost 2 bases and 0 bases respectively, with 10 bases between them. Per germline, CDR1 SGHRS and CDR2 YFSETQ.

The rearrangement joins TRBV5-1 to TRBJ2-3; D is unresolved. This clonotype was sampled from a man aged 40-55 years with primary liver carcinoma and hepatitis B virus infection. Sequencing input: peripheral blood. The CDR3 sequence: CASSLEFPSTDTQYF. In nucleotides, the CDR3 is TGCGCCAGCAGCTTAGAGTTCCCTAGCACAGATACGCAGTATTTT.